The TCR beta chain under discussion was sequenced for a study of blood T cell repertoires in COVID-19. Measured with immunoSEQ multiplex PCR; TCRdb has only the in-frame clones, and not every one. The sample records 200,000 to 250,000 clones, roughly 84% being singletons. The length of the CDR3 is 16 residues. Trimming took 5 bases from V and 0 from J, leaving 16 bases between them. CDR1 and CDR2 (germline): MNHEY, SMNVEV (reference sequence). Participant-given clinical history determined each cohort assignment. This sequence joins TRBV27 and TRBJ1-2, with D perhaps matching TRBD1 (5 bases). The origin of this receptor is a young man in a cohort exposed to, infected with or recovered from COVID-19 (not recorded which). The sample consisted of PBMCs or T cells enriched from blood (not recorded which). The CDR3 sequence: CASSGGGGGANYGYTF. Here the CDR3 DNA reads TGTGCCAGCAGTGGGGGAGGCGGTGGAGCTAACTATGGCTACACCTTC.